One and the same sample provided the 19 T cell receptor beta chains below, sequenced in a study of cytomegalovirus exposure and HLA in healthy donors. The PCR had 60 Vbeta and 13 Jbeta primers. TCRdb's table, derived via immunoSEQ multiplex PCR, lists solely in-frame clones and lacks some. The profile shows 90,000 to 150,000 clones, under 90% of them singletons. Material: PBMCs. The receptors here all came from a woman between 40 and 50 years old in good health and CMV-seronegative.

This clone is a singleton in its sample. V and J are TRBV10-3 and TRBJ2-5, with TRBD1 as a possible D gene (5 bases). V dropped 4 bases and J dropped 3 bases, with 9 bases sitting between them. The CDR3 is made up of 13 amino acids. Germline CDR1 is ENHRY and CDR2 is SYGVKD. The CDR3, as DNA: TGTGCCATCAGTGGAGGACAAGAAGAGACCCAGTACTTC. Its translation: CAISGGQEETQYF.

The chain is built from TRBV7-2 and TRBJ2-5, with 9 bases identical to TRBD1. Trimming at V came to 5 bases and at J to 3 bases, leaving 4 bases not matched to a gene. This CDR3 has 14 amino acids. The germline V gene encodes CDR1 SGHTA and CDR2 FQGNSA. CDR3 bases: TGTGCCAGCAGCAGCGGGACAGGGAAAGAGACCCAGTACTTC. This sequence encodes CASSSGTGKETQYF.

Comments on this clone: Its ends do not fully match the called genes, so a read error is possible. The chain combines TRBV7-9 with TRBJ2-2; no clear D gene. This CDR3 is built from 15 residues. Germline V gene sequence: CDR1 SEHNR, CDR2 FQNEAQ (reference sequence). The CDR3 spells CSSSPTTENTGELFF. DNA for the CDR3: TGTTCCAGCAGCCCTACTACTGAGAACACCGGGGAGCTGTTTTTT.

This chain joins TRBV5-4 and TRBJ2-5; no clear D gene. Judging by the DNA end, TRBJ2-7 fits better; the J call may be wrong. Germline V CDR1 and CDR2: SGHNT, YYREEE (reference sequence). The CDR3 has 13 amino acids. The CDR3 nucleotides are TGTGCCAGCAGCCTAATTGACTCCTACGAGCAGTACTTC. It encodes CASSLIDSYEQYF.

V usage is TRBV9 and J usage is TRBJ2-4; D remains unclear. The CDR3 loop spans 14 amino acids. V was clipped by 3 bases and J by 2 bases, with 9 bases between them. The germline gives CDR1 SGDLS, CDR2 YYNGEE. The CDR3 protein is CASSGAPPKNIQYF. DNA for the CDR3: TGTGCCAGCAGCGGGGCGCCACCCAAAAACATTCAGTACTTC.

This clone was counted only a few times. This chain uses TRBV5-4 with TRBJ1-1; D may be TRBD1 (6 bases). Germline CDR1 is SGHNT and CDR2 is YYREEE (reference sequence). The CDR3 covers 16 residues. Trimming took off 4 bases at V and 0 bases at J, with 16 bases between the two ends. Written as DNA, the CDR3 is TGTGCCAGCAGCACTGGACAGCTCGTAATGAACACTGAAGCTTTCTTT. Residues: CASSTGQLVMNTEAFF.

The rearrangement uses TRBV7-9 and TRBJ2-7; 11 bases match TRBD1. V trimming: 6 bases; J trimming: 2 bases; junction bases outside the gene matches: 9. The CDR3 has 16 amino acids. Looked up from germline, CDR1 is SEHNR and CDR2 is FQNEAQ (reference sequence). The CDR3 region is CASSLLRDRGTYEQYF. The CDR3 coding sequence is TGTGCCAGCAGTTTACTCCGGGACAGGGGGACCTACGAGCAGTACTTC.

The chain recombines TRBV5-1 with TRBJ2-3, with 14 bases aligning to TRBD2. The CDR3 has 16 residues. The V and J ends lost 3 bases and 5 bases, in that order; junction bases with no gene match: 5. The V gene's germline CDR1 is SGHRS and CDR2 YFSETQ. CDR3 loop: CASSSGLAGGRDTQYF. As DNA, the CDR3 is TGCGCCAGCAGCTCCGGACTAGCGGGGGGCCGAGATACGCAGTATTTT.

V is TRBV5-1 and J is TRBJ2-3; 13 positions match TRBD2. Germline V gives CDR1 SGHRS, CDR2 YFSETQ. The CDR3 runs 16 residues. Trimming cost V 3 bases and J 2 bases; bases outside gene matches: 3. CDR3 nucleotide sequence: TGCGCCAGCAGCTCCGGACTAGCGGGGGCCACAGATACGCAGTATTTT. The encoded protein is CASSSGLAGATDTQYF.

The chain combines TRBV5-6 with TRBJ1-1; D uncertain. The V and J ends lost 2 bases and 4 bases respectively, with 12 bases between them. The CDR3 sequence is 14 residues long. Looked up from germline, CDR1 is SGHDT and CDR2 is YYEEEE. The CDR3 loop reads CASSFGLGGTEAFF. In DNA form, the CDR3 reads TGTGCCAGCAGCTTCGGCCTGGGAGGCACTGAAGCTTTCTTT.

The chain has TRBV19 and TRBJ1-1, with 8 nucleotides matching TRBD1. V lost 3 bases and J lost 0; bases outside the gene matches: 0. CDR1 is LNHDA, CDR2 SQIVND, per germline (reference sequence). The length of the CDR3 is 14 residues. The CDR3 here is CASSMDRVNTEAFF. The CDR3 DNA is TGTGCCAGTAGTATGGACAGGGTGAACACTGAAGCTTTCTTT. Together with reference TRBV19 and TRBJ1-1, the CDR3 gives the full variable domain: DGGITQSPKYLFRKEGQNVTLSCEQNLNHDAMYWYRQDPGQGLRLIYYSQIVNDFQKGDIAEGYSVSREKKESFPLTVTSAQKNPTAFYLCASSMDRVNTEAFFGQGTRLTVV.

This clone was counted a single time. This chain uses TRBV12-5 with TRBJ1-5; TRBD1 aligns across 8 bases. Trimming removed 4 bases from V and 3 bases from J; junction bases left unmatched: 5. Germline V gene data show CDR1 as LGHNT and CDR2 as FRNRAP. The CDR3 spans 15 residues. This CDR3 reads CASGSGQGINQPQHF. The DNA of the CDR3 is TGTGCTAGTGGTTCCGGACAGGGTATCAATCAGCCCCAGCATTTT.

The V and J genes are TRBV5-1 and TRBJ1-4; 7 nucleotides match TRBD1. Trimming cost V 7 bases and J 6 bases; bases outside gene matches: 9. The CDR3 has 14 amino acids. Germline CDR1 is SGHRS and CDR2 is YFSETQ. The CDR3 DNA sequence: TGCGCCAGCGCAGGAGGGGGCGCGGATGAAAAACTGTTTTTT. Its protein is CASAGGGADEKLFF.

The chain joins TRBV5-1 to TRBJ1-4, with a tentative D call TRBD1 (5 bases). Germline V gene lookup returns CDR1 SGHRS and CDR2 YFSETQ. The CDR3 contains 14 residues. With 5 bases removed from V and 3 bases from J, the gap between germline ends came to 11 bases. The CDR3 coding sequence is TGCGCCAGCAGAAGACAGCTCTCTAATGAAAAACTGTTTTTT. Protein sequence: CASRRQLSNEKLFF.

The chain employs TRBV6-5 and TRBJ1-6; 7 nucleotides line up with TRBD1. CDR1 is MNHEY and CDR2 is SVGAGI in the germline V gene. The trim removed 3 bases at V and 9 bases at J, leaving 8 bases unmatched. This CDR3 is 15 amino acids long. For the CDR3, the DNA is TGTGCCAGCAGTTATAAGGGGGCCTATGGTTCACCCCTCCACTTT. Amino acid sequence: CASSYKGAYGSPLHF.

The chain has TRBV5-1 and TRBJ1-1; D gene ambiguous. CDR3 length: 16 residues. V was shortened by 4 bases and J by 1 base, with 17 bases between the two germline ends. Germline V CDR1 and CDR2: SGHRS, YFSETQ. CDR3 nucleotide sequence: TGCGCCAGCAGCCAAACCCCTTGGGAGAAGAACACTGAAGCTTTCTTT. Translation: CASSQTPWEKNTEAFF. Looking up the rest from reference TRBV5-1 and TRBJ1-1 gives the full variable domain: KAGVTQTPRYLIKTRGQQVTLSCSPISGHRSVSWYQQTPGQGLQFLFEYFSETQRNKGNFPGRFSGRQFSNSRSEMNVSTLELGDSALYLCASSQTPWEKNTEAFFGQGTRLTVV.

This chain links TRBV11-3 with TRBJ2-3; a possible D gene is TRBD1 (5 bases). Germline loops: CDR1 SGHNT, CDR2 YENEEA. This CDR3 contains 14 residues. Trimming cost V 5 bases and J 3 bases, with 12 bases left between them. The CDR3 sequence is CASSPGGATDTQYF. The CDR3 DNA is TGTGCCAGCAGCCCGGGTGGGGCAACAGATACGCAGTATTTT.

V is TRBV5-1 and J is TRBJ2-5; 7 nucleotides align to TRBD2. V gave up 1 base and J gave up 3 bases; unmatched junction bases: 6. The CDR3 has 15 residues. The germline gives CDR1 SGHRS, CDR2 YFSETQ. CDR3 protein: CASSLIPGREETQYF. CDR3 DNA sequence: TGCGCCAGCAGCTTGATTCCAGGGAGGGAAGAGACCCAGTACTTC.

In the case of this clone: Other DNA sequences in the sample encode the same CDR3. The CDR3 DNA reads TGTGCCAGCAGTCCTTACAATGAGCAGTTCTTC. This gives the protein CASSPYNEQFF. The chain uses TRBV2 and TRBJ2-1; no clear D gene. This CDR3 comprises 11 residues. The ends were cut back, 5 bases at V and 4 bases at J, with 3 bases in the middle. Germline CDR1 and CDR2: SNHLY and FYNNEI.